This record concerns one TCR beta chain sequence. Its matching antigen is unknown. The data derive from a study of OX40 agonist ivuxolimab in advanced cancers. Whole-study context: Three patients had partial responses: one hepatocellular carcinoma, two cutaneous melanoma. Study results and caveats: Relative to CD4+, CD8+ T cells held more expanded clones on average.

CDR1 is SGDLS and CDR2 is YYNGEE in the germline V gene. The V segment lost 4 bases and the J segment 4 bases; nucleotides outside the gene matches: 8. The CDR3 contains 15 residues. TCRdb keeps only in-frame clones here, not all; method: immunoSEQ multiplex PCR. The table has roughly 50,000 clones, 80% to 90% seen once. The sample in question was CD4+ or CD8+ T cells sorted from blood, obtained in a trial of the OX40 agonist ivuxolimab. This TCR was sampled from an adult with an advanced solid tumor such as melanoma, head and neck, liver or kidney cancer. This chain connects TRBV9 to TRBJ1-1; 9 bases are a match to TRBD1. The CDR3 region is CASSSRDRAGTEAFF. The CDR3 region has the DNA TGTGCCAGCAGCTCACGGGACAGGGCGGGCACTGAAGCTTTCTTT.